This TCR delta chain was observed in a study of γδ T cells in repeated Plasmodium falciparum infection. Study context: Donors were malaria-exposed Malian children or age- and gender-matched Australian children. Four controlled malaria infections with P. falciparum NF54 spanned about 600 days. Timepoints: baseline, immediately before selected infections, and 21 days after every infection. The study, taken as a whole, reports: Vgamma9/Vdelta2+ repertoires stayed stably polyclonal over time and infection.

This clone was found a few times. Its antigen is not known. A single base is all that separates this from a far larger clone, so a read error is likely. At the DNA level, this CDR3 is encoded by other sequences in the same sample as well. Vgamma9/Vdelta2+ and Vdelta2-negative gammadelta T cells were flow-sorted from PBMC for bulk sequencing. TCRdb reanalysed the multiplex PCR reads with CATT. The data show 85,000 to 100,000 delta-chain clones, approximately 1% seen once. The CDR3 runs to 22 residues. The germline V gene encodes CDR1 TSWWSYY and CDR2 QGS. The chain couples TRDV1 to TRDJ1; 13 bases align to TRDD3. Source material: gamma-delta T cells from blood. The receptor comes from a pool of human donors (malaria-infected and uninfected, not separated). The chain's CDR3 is CALGELGVFSRTGGYATDKLIF. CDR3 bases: TGTGCTCTTGGGGAACTAGGAGTCTTTTCTCGTACTGGGGGATACGCGACCGACAAACTCATCTTT.